This TCR beta chain was identified during a study of CD8+CD57+ T cells in acquired aplastic anemia. The use of genomic DNA as template underpinned the TCR beta VDJ and CDR3 profiling. TCRdb analysed the reads with MiXCR anew, one entry per CDR3 protein. The top ten clones hold 6.5% to 8% of a sample with about 250,000 distinct CDR3 sequences, more than 45% of them seen once. Patients chosen for sequencing had CD8+CD57+ cells that had expanded, as shown by flow cytometry. As a group, the patients uniformly had severe acquired aplastic anemia. Blood came from patients not yet given any therapy. This clonotype came up once. The CDR3 sequence is 13 residues long. V dropped 3 bases and J dropped 7 bases, with 13 bases sitting between them. Germline V lookup: CDR1 SGHTA, CDR2 FQGNSA.

Input material: sorted CD4+, CD8+, or CD8+CD57+ T cells (not recorded which) from PBMCs. The source is a human donor with aplastic anemia. The chain joins TRBV7-2 to TRBJ2-7, with a possible D match to TRBD2 (5 bases). The CDR3 nucleotides are TGTGCCAGCAGCTTTGGTATGCCGGGGGAGCAGTACTTC. It yields the protein CASSFGMPGEQYF.